One and the same sample provided the 2 T cell receptor beta chains below, sequenced in a study of blood T cell repertoires in COVID-19. Data came from immunoSEQ multiplex PCR; TCRdb stores just in-frame clones and leaves some out. The sample records roughly 190,000 clones, 80% to 90% being singletons. Sequencing was done on a sample of peripheral blood. The receptors stem from a woman between 70 and 85 years old with active or convalescent COVID-19.

This chain links TRBV12-3 or TRBV12-4 with TRBJ1-6; a possible D gene is TRBD1 (6 bases). This CDR3 contains 13 residues. The V gene lost 6 bases and the J gene lost 14 bases, with 17 bases spanning the gap. CDR3 residues: CASSRGGPLTLHF. CDR3 coding DNA: TGTGCCAGCAGCCGGGGGGGGCCTTTGACCCTCCACTTT.

This clone appeared a few times. The chain carries TRBV23-1 and TRBJ1-4; a weak D match, TRBD1 (6 bases). TRBV23-1 is an open reading frame, and its role is uncertain. The CDR3 runs to 21 residues. V was shortened by 0 bases and J by 3 bases, with 26 bases between the two germline ends. CDR3 sequence reads: CASSQSFGRNRERPPNEKLFF. DNA of the CDR3: TGCGCCAGCAGTCAATCTTTCGGCCGGAACAGGGAAAGGCCTCCTAATGAAAAACTGTTTTTT.